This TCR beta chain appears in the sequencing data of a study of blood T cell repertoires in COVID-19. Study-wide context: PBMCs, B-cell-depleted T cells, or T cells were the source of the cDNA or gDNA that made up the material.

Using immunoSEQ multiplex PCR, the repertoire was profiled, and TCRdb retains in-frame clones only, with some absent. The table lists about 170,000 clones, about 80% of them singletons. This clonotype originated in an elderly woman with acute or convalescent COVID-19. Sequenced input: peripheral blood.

The CDR3 reads CASSLTQGYEAFF. The DNA for the CDR3 is TGTGCCAGCAGTCTCACTCAGGGATATGAAGCTTTCTTT. The V and J genes are TRBV12-3 or TRBV12-4 and TRBJ1-1; weak D call: TRBD1 (5 bases). CDR3 length: 13 residues. Trimming cost V 5 bases and J 7 bases, with 14 bases left between them.